This T cell receptor beta chain was observed in a study of T cells in localized non-small cell lung cancer. CDR3 size: 17 residues. Measured with immunoSEQ multiplex PCR; TCRdb has only the in-frame clones, and not every one. Of roughly 23,000 clones listed, over 85% are singletons. Material: peripheral blood, obtained before any cancer treatment. The rearrangement joins TRBV12-2 to TRBJ2-7. TRBV12-2 is labeled a pseudogene. This sequence was found in a male donor older than 55 with stage I squamous cell lung carcinoma. The CDR3 DNA reads TGTGCAAGTCGCTTAAGTGTAAGGCAGACCAAGGCCTACGAGCAGTACTTC. Translating it yields CASRLSVRQTKAYEQYF.